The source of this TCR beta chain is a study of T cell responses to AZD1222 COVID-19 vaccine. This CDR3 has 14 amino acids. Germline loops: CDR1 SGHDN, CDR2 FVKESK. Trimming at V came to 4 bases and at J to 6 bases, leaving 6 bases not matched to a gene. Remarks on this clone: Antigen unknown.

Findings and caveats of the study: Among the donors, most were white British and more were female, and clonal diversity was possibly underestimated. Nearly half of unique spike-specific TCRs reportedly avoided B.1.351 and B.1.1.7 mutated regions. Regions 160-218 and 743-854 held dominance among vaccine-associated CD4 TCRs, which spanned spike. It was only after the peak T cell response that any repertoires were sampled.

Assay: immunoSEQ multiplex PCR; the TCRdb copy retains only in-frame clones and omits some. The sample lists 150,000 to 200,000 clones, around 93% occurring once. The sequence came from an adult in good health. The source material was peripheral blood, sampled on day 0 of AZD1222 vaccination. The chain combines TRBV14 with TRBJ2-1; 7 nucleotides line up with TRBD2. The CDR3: CASSRAGAINEQFF. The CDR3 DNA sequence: TGTGCCAGCAGCCGGGCGGGAGCCATCAATGAGCAGTTCTTC.